This T cell receptor beta chain comes out of a study of blood T cell repertoires in COVID-19. Whole-study context: Samples of COVID-19 (acute and convalescent) were obtained from the United States, Italy and Spain. T cells, B-cell-depleted T cells, or PBMCs supplied cDNA or gDNA.

The V and J ends lost 6 bases and 2 bases respectively, with 16 bases between them. Germline CDR1 SGDLS, CDR2 YYNGEE. The CDR3 spans 15 residues. Authors' analysis steps: Amplification with reference gene primers provided the estimates of nucleated cell counts. Only in-frame clones appear in the TCRdb table, and some are missing; sequencing was by immunoSEQ multiplex PCR. D and trimming come from the DNA, and the V and J calls and clone size come from that table. Among some 370,000 clones listed, almost 90% were seen once. The V gene is TRBV9, the J gene TRBJ2-3; the D gene is possibly TRBD2 (6 bases). The clonotype comes from a man between 18 and 29 years old with active or convalescent COVID-19. The source material was peripheral blood. CDR3 amino acids: CASTSWGDSTDTQYF. The CDR3 DNA follows: TGTGCCAGCACCTCATGGGGGGACTCCACAGATACGCAGTATTTT.